Listed below are T cell receptor beta chains from one sample, sequenced in a study of coeliac disease. Sequencing used immunoSEQ multiplex PCR; TCRdb keeps in-frame clones, though not all of them. The sample holds several thousand clones, approximately 64% seen once. Sequenced input: lamina propria lymphocytes from the gut. The source of these receptors is a man over 45 with active celiac disease. Each CDR3 is given without its conserved first and last residue. The D gene is left open where the match is weak.

j_gene,v_gene,d_gene,CDR3aa
TRBJ2-3,TRBV11-3,TRBD1,ASSSWRTGDRTDTQY
TRBJ2-1,TRBV7-2,-,ASSLVVSGPINEQF
TRBJ2-1,TRBV7-2,TRBD2,ASSRLGGNSYNEQF
TRBJ2-3,TRBV5-1,TRBD2,ASSGLAGGRADTQY
TRBJ2-1,TRBV29-1,TRBD2,SVVKAGGSNEQF
TRBJ2-5,TRBV27,-,ASSLNRIETQY
TRBJ2-4,TRBV2,TRBD1,ASSIPGQLAKNIQY
TRBJ2-5,TRBV9,TRBD2,ASSIPSGGETQY
TRBJ2-1,TRBV6-5,-,ASSYLDFPSGEQF
TRBJ1-2,TRBV4-1,-,ASSQAAGRNYGYT
TRBJ2-7,TRBV5-6,TRBD1,ASSGDSGEQY
TRBJ2-1,TRBV19,TRBD2,ASSIWGGDEQF
TRBJ2-7,TRBV28,-,ATALATKEQY
TRBJ2-1,TRBV27,-,ASSLHRGSSYNEQF
TRBJ1-1,TRBV7-9,TRBD1,ASSHAGQGNTEAF
TRBJ2-3,TRBV11-3,TRBD2,ASSLLAGGPTDTQY
TRBJ2-4,TRBV2,TRBD2,ASSTSGGAGKNIQY
TRBJ2-5,TRBV2,TRBD2,ASSGLALKTQY
TRBJ1-6,TRBV5-5,TRBD1,ASSLGTGPQALH
TRBJ2-1,TRBV4-3,-,ASSQDSPDEQF
TRBJ2-6,TRBV14,TRBD2,ASSPPLAAGANVLT
TRBJ2-3,TRBV12-5,-,ASGLVPDGGTSTDTQY
TRBJ2-3,TRBV5-1,TRBD2,ASSLYASGNTDTQY
TRBJ1-1,TRBV27,-,ASSFGEDTEAF
TRBJ1-5,TRBV5-6,TRBD1,ASSHRGQGNNQPQH
TRBJ2-1,TRBV27,-,ASSFRGYNEQF
TRBJ2-1,TRBV9,-,ASSVAPVSNNEQF
TRBJ2-4,TRBV27,TRBD2,ASSLLGSGGKNIQY
TRBJ2-3,TRBV2,TRBD1,ASRGGQGPDTQY
TRBJ2-3,TRBV27,-,ASSQRGSRTDTQY
TRBJ1-3,TRBV5-1,TRBD1,ASSYTGGGDTIY
TRBJ2-3,TRBV10-1,-,ASSDHRPGNTQY
TRBJ2-5,TRBV9,-,ASSAGGETQY
TRBJ1-4,TRBV2,-,ASSERAANEKLF
TRBJ2-7,TRBV5-1,-,ASRFPGADTYEQY
TRBJ1-2,TRBV2,-,ASSPIGGYDYGYT
TRBJ1-2,TRBV2,TRBD1,ASRLTGTLDYGYT
TRBJ1-2,TRBV5-1,TRBD1,ASGTGYDYGYT
TRBJ1-2,TRBV19,-,ASRVTASNYGYT
TRBJ1-1,TRBV6-6,-,ASSYSPDTEAF
TRBJ2-2,TRBV10-2,-,ASSDGNTGELF
TRBJ1-4,TRBV15,-,ATSRGGAGEKLF
TRBJ2-1,TRBV4-3,-,ASSQARGAWSSYNEQF
TRBJ1-1,TRBV16,-,ASSQYFDRSQGRSEAF
TRBJ2-4,TRBV2,TRBD1,ASSPIQGAQNIQY
TRBJ2-1,TRBV19,-,ASSTARVNEQF
TRBJ2-2,TRBV7-2,TRBD1,ASRAPGGGTGELF
TRBJ2-5,TRBV7-2,TRBD2,ASSLWGGPWETQY
TRBJ1-6,TRBV9,-,ASSPGGGDNSPLH
TRBJ2-1,TRBV7-8,TRBD2,ASSLVSWGLAGANEQF
TRBJ1-2,TRBV5-4,TRBD1,ASSLEGGDYGYT
TRBJ2-2,TRBV5-6,-,ASSLVRASNTGELF
TRBJ1-1,TRBV25-1,TRBD1,ASSRAGQGLNTEAF
TRBJ1-5,TRBV28,-,ASSLVTSSNQPQH
TRBJ1-2,TRBV18,-,ASSPGSSYGYT
TRBJ1-5,TRBV7-9,TRBD1,ASSTGTETNQPQH
TRBJ2-7,TRBV7-3,-,ASSLTGGATYEQY
TRBJ2-7,TRBV7-9,TRBD1,ASSRYRGNSYEQY
TRBJ2-5,TRBV11-2,TRBD2,ASSLVVLAGGRQETQY